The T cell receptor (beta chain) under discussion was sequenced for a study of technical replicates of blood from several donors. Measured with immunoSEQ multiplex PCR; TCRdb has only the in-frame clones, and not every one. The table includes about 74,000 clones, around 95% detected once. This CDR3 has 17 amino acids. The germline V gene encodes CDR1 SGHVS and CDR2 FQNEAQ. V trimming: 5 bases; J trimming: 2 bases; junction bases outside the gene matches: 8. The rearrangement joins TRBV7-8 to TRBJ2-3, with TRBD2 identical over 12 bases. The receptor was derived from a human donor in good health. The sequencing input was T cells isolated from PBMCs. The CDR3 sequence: CASSPRTSGVYTDTQYF. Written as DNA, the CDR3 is TGTGCCAGCAGCCCCCGGACTAGCGGGGTGTACACAGATACGCAGTATTTT.